This T cell receptor (beta chain) was observed in a study of blood T cell repertoires in COVID-19. Assignment of participants to cohorts was predicated upon participant-reported clinical history. There are 16 residues in the CDR3. The V end was cut by 3 bases, the J end by 0 bases, with 15 bases between. From germline, CDR1 is MDHEN and CDR2 SYDVKM. Original processing notes: For nucleated cells, counts were estimated from reference gene primer amplification. Method: immunoSEQ multiplex PCR; TCRdb's copy keeps in-frame clones and lacks some. V, J and clone size reflect that table, while D and trimming were determined from the DNA. Found here are fewer than 250,000 clones, 86% of them singletons; the top ten hold roughly 1.9%. This clone was observed many times.

The receptor was isolated from a woman aged 45-65 years who had recovered from COVID-19. What was sequenced was PBMCs or T cells enriched from blood (not recorded which). This rearrangement joins TRBV28 to TRBJ2-7; D not certain. The CDR3 sequence is CASSFAGSASSYEQYF. CDR3 bases: TGTGCCAGCAGTTTCGCTGGGTCAGCGAGCTCCTACGAGCAGTACTTC.